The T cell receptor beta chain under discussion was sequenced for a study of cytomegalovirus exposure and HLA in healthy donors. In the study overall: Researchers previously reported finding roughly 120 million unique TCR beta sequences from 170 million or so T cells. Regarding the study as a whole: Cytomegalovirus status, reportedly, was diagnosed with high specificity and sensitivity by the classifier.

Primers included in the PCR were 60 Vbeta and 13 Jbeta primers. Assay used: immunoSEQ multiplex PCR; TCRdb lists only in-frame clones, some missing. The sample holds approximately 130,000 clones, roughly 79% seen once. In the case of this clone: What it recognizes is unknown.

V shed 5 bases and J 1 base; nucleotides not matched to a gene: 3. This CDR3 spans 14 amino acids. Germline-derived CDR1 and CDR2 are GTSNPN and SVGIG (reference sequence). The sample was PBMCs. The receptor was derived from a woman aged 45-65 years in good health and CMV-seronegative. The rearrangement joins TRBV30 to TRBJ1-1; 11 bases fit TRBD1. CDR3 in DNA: TGTGCCTGGGGGACAGGGGGGACGAACACTGAAGCTTTCTTT. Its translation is CAWGTGGTNTEAFF.